This TCR beta chain comes out of a study of tumor and adjacent non-tumor tissue in lung cancer. Looking at the study overall: The cohort had about a dozen adenocarcinoma, a couple of squamous cell and 1 small cell patients. Study results and limitations: Tumor tissue had significantly higher TCR diversity than normal lung.

Germline CDR1 is SQVTM and CDR2 is ANQGSEA. The length of the CDR3 is 15 residues. Trimming pared 5 bases from V and 0 bases from J, leaving 11 bases between. In this sample, this clonotype turned up many times. Its target is unknown. A modified ARM-PCR protocol with three rounds of nested PCR amplified TCRbeta. TCRdb re-called the multiplex PCR reads through MiXCR, storing one row per CDR3 protein. Here the sample spans more than 45,000 distinct CDR3 sequences, under 75% being singletons. No cell sorting was done before RNA was extracted from the tissue. This non-tumor lung sample came from over 3 cm beyond the tumor edge. Newly diagnosed lung cancer patients had thoracic surgery in China, August–late 2014, without prior chemotherapy.

The sample comprised distant non-tumor lung tissue. The gene calls are TRBV29-1 and TRBJ2-6; possible D gene TRBD1, 5 bases. This receptor was obtained from a woman aged 65 to 85 with non-small cell lung cancer. The CDR3 reads CSVTRAVSGANVLTF. The CDR3 nucleotides are TGCAGCGTTACCAGGGCGGTCTCTGGGGCCAACGTCCTGACTTTC.